These T cell receptor beta chains were read from a single sample in a study of identical twins. TCRdb reprocessed the 5' RACE reads with MiXCR, giving one entry per CDR3 protein. Found here are under 1 million distinct CDR3 sequences, around 12% of them singletons; the top ten hold around 1.5%. These records were also assigned to another study, of yellow fever vaccine responses in identical twins.

The sample consisted of PBMCs. These TCRs come from a woman aged 18-30 years in good health. The CDR3 runs from the conserved cysteine through the conserved F or W. The D gene is left open where the match is weak. The size field is filled for only some rows; it gives once, few, many or a size class.

size,J,D,V,CDR3,DNA
few,TRBJ2-3,TRBD1,TRBV29-1,CSVPRQGASPDTQYF,TGCAGCGTCCCTCGACAGGGGGCGTCCCCAGATACGCAGTATTTT
.,TRBJ1-1,.,TRBV13,CASSLKGGRSEAFF,TGTGCCAGCAGCTTAAAGGGGGGCCGTTCTGAAGCTTTCTTT
.,TRBJ2-1,.,TRBV7-2,CASSSGPVSYEQFF,TGTGCCAGCAGCTCCGGACCCGTATCATATGAGCAGTTCTTC
many,TRBJ2-1,.,TRBV14,CASSQRFDVEQFF,TGTGCCAGCAGCCAACGGTTTGACGTTGAGCAGTTCTTC
.,TRBJ2-1,TRBD2,TRBV11-1,CASSPYVAGAYSYNEQFF,TGTGCCAGCAGCCCCTACGTAGCGGGAGCCTACTCCTACAATGAGCAGTTCTTC
.,TRBJ2-1,TRBD1,TRBV5-1,CASSLSGTANEQFF,TGCGCCAGCAGCTTATCCGGGACAGCTAATGAGCAGTTCTTC
few,TRBJ2-3,TRBD2,TRBV9,CASSVEAGTDTQYF,TGTGCCAGCAGCGTAGAAGCGGGGACAGATACGCAGTATTTT
once,TRBJ2-3,TRBD2,TRBV6-1,CASSGSGRVRVSTDTQYF,TGTGCCAGCAGTGGTAGCGGGAGGGTCCGAGTAAGCACAGATACGCAGTATTTT
.,TRBJ2-1,.,TRBV5-1,CASSLVDFYNEQFF,TGCGCCAGCAGCTTGGTGGATTTCTACAATGAGCAGTTCTTC
.,TRBJ1-6,TRBD1,TRBV20-1,CSARVEDRPNSPLHF,TGCAGTGCTAGAGTGGAGGACAGGCCAAATTCACCCCTCCACTTT
few,TRBJ2-3,.,TRBV28,CASSSEGRGLEDTQYF,TGTGCCAGCAGCTCGGAGGGCAGGGGATTGGAAGATACGCAGTATTTT
many,TRBJ1-2,.,TRBV29-1,CSVELRGAVYGYTF,TGCAGCGTTGAATTGAGGGGGGCAGTTTATGGCTACACCTTC
.,TRBJ1-1,TRBD1,TRBV6-1,CASSEFQTGYKWGTEAFF,TGTGCCAGCAGTGAATTTCAGACAGGGTACAAGTGGGGCACTGAAGCTTTCTTT
many,TRBJ2-2,TRBD1,TRBV5-5,CASSLEGQGNTGELFF,TGTGCCAGCAGCTTGGAGGGACAGGGAAACACCGGGGAGCTGTTTTTT
many,TRBJ1-2,.,TRBV12-3/TRBV12-4,CASTDSYGYTF,TGTGCCAGCACCGACAGCTATGGCTACACCTTC
few,TRBJ1-2,.,TRBV28,CASRSALGYTF,TGTGCCAGCAGGTCCGCCCTTGGCTACACCTTC
few,TRBJ2-5,TRBD1,TRBV12-3/TRBV12-4,CASTATGEETQYF,TGTGCCAGCACCGCAACAGGGGAAGAGACCCAGTACTTC
.,TRBJ2-1,TRBD1,TRBV18,CASSPPDRGHNEQFF,TGTGCCAGCTCACCACCGGACAGGGGGCACAATGAGCAGTTCTTC
.,TRBJ2-2,TRBD1,TRBV20-1,CSAPDRGVTGELFF,TGCAGTGCTCCGGACAGGGGGGTGACCGGGGAGCTGTTTTTT
many,TRBJ2-1,.,TRBV29-1,CSVAGSTGPDEQFF,TGCAGCGTTGCAGGATCCACCGGGCCTGACGAGCAGTTCTTC
many,TRBJ2-3,.,TRBV7-8,CASSLEGGSYTDTQYF,TGTGCCAGCAGCTTAGAGGGAGGTTCTTACACAGATACGCAGTATTTT
many,TRBJ1-1,.,TRBV5-1,CASSLGQAGTEAFF,TGCGCCAGCAGCTTGGGACAGGCGGGCACTGAAGCTTTCTTT
.,TRBJ1-1,.,TRBV13,CASSFLSGITEAFF,TGTGCCAGCAGCTTTCTTTCGGGGATCACTGAAGCTTTCTTT
few,TRBJ1-5,TRBD1,TRBV15,CATSTGDRGNRGNQPQHF,TGTGCCACCAGCACCGGGGACAGGGGCAATAGGGGCAATCAGCCCCAGCATTTT
.,TRBJ2-5,TRBD2,TRBV7-8,CASSLQSGLAGHFGTQYF,TGTGCCAGCAGCTTACAGTCTGGACTAGCGGGACACTTTGGGACCCAGTACTTC
few,TRBJ2-1,TRBD2,TRBV20-1,CSVNGLAWEQFF,TGCAGTGTCAACGGACTAGCTTGGGAGCAGTTCTTC
few,TRBJ2-2,TRBD2,TRBV7-8,CASSRGLAGFAGELFF,TGTGCCAGCAGCCGAGGACTAGCCGGTTTTGCCGGGGAGCTGTTTTTT
few,TRBJ2-1,.,TRBV3-1,CASSRADYNEQFF,TGTGCCAGCAGCCGGGCAGACTACAATGAGCAGTTCTTC
.,TRBJ2-4,TRBD1,TRBV7-9,CASNTGQVKNIQYF,TGTGCCAGCAATACGGGACAGGTTAAAAACATTCAGTACTTC
.,TRBJ2-7,TRBD2,TRBV7-8,CASSSTSGSQEQYF,TGTGCCAGCAGCTCTACTAGCGGGTCCCAGGAGCAGTACTTC
few,TRBJ1-6,.,TRBV5-1,CASSLEGGSPLHF,TGCGCCAGCAGCTTGGAGGGGGGTTCACCCCTCCACTTT
few,TRBJ2-7,.,TRBV7-9,CASSHGIYEQYF,TGTGCCAGCAGCCACGGGATCTACGAGCAGTACTTC
.,TRBJ2-1,TRBD1,TRBV28,CASNPGTVSYNEQFF,TGTGCCAGCAACCCCGGGACAGTGAGCTACAATGAGCAGTTCTTC
few,TRBJ2-1,TRBD2,TRBV25-1,CASRPSGGVYNEQFF,TGTGCCAGCAGGCCAAGCGGGGGGGTTTACAATGAGCAGTTCTTC
.,TRBJ1-5,.,TRBV9,CASSVRDSNQPQHF,TGTGCCAGCAGCGTCCGGGACAGCAATCAGCCCCAGCATTTT
.,TRBJ1-1,.,TRBV28,CASSLSQIFTEAFF,TGTGCCAGCAGTTTATCCCAAATTTTCACTGAAGCTTTCTTT
.,TRBJ2-3,.,TRBV5-4,CASSSVIDTQYF,TGTGCCAGCAGCTCGGTCATAGATACGCAGTATTTT
.,TRBJ1-6,.,TRBV7-9,CASSLYGGNSPLHF,TGTGCCAGCAGCTTATACGGGGGTAATTCACCCCTCCACTTT
few,TRBJ2-3,TRBD2,TRBV5-1,CASSPSTSGRPGATQYF,TGCGCCAGCAGCCCTTCGACTAGCGGGAGGCCCGGGGCTACGCAGTATTTT
.,TRBJ2-3,.,TRBV9,CASSVGLDLFDTQYF,TGTGCCAGCAGCGTAGGACTAGACCTGTTTGATACGCAGTATTTT
.,TRBJ2-3,.,TRBV28,CASAFVGKPQGPDTQYF,TGTGCCAGCGCCTTCGTGGGGAAGCCTCAGGGGCCAGATACGCAGTATTTT
few,TRBJ2-1,.,TRBV3-1,CASSHHQSSYNEQFF,TGTGCCAGCAGCCACCACCAGAGCTCCTACAATGAGCAGTTCTTC
few,TRBJ1-6,.,TRBV7-9,CASSKSMAFGSPLHF,TGTGCCAGCAGTAAAAGCATGGCCTTTGGATCACCCCTCCACTTT
.,TRBJ2-2,TRBD1,TRBV12-3/TRBV12-4,CASSLTTGGVGELFF,TGTGCCAGCAGTTTAACGACAGGGGGCGTAGGGGAGCTGTTTTTT
many,TRBJ2-1,TRBD2,TRBV6-2/TRBV6-3,CASRGLANVEQFF,TGTGCCAGCAGGGGACTAGCAAACGTCGAGCAGTTCTTC
many,TRBJ2-1,.,TRBV4-1,CASSQALGGSSYNEQFF,TGCGCCAGCAGCCAAGCCCTTGGTGGGAGCAGCTACAATGAGCAGTTCTTC
.,TRBJ1-2,TRBD1,TRBV29-1,CSVQTGLGYTF,TGCAGCGTTCAGACAGGGCTTGGCTACACCTTC